This TCR beta chain is from a study of molecular identifiers for immune sequencing clone quantification. Worth noting for this clonotype: A read error may be the cause here, since a much bigger clone is one base away.

TCRdb passed the PCR reads through MiXCR, listing each CDR3 protein once. Of hundreds of thousands of distinct CDR3 sequences in the sample, roughly a quarter were seen once. Trimming took off 6 bases at V and 3 bases at J, with 14 bases between the two ends. The germline V gene has CDR1 SNHLY and CDR2 FYNNEI. The CDR3 is made up of 15 amino acids. The sequenced sample was naive CD8+ T cells from blood, with Jurkat cell RNA spiked in. Subset in this sample: FACS-sorted CD8+CD4-CCR7+CD45RA+ naive T cells. This receptor was taken from a human donor in good health. Some libraries in this study had Jurkat cell RNA spiked in. The genes are TRBV2 and TRBJ2-2; D perhaps matches TRBD1 (5 bases). The CDR3 DNA reads as TGTGCCAGCAGCCCGCAGGGTACACACACCGGGGAGCTGTTTTTT. It specifies CASSPQGTHTGELFF.